This passage covers 24 T cell receptor beta chains from one sample sequenced in a study of T cell repertoires in cytomegalovirus infection. TCRdb called the reads again in MiXCR, with one record for every CDR3 protein. Of roughly 990,000 distinct CDR3 sequences listed, around 32% are singletons. These receptors have no identified antigens. Sequences were derived from cultured CD8+ T cells from PBMCs, sampled from culture after CMV antigen stimulation. The receptors originated from a human donor in good health (CMV status not recorded). Some clones in this sample may be carry-over from other donors' samples.

This clonotype was seen a handful of times. The chain carries TRBV4-2 and TRBJ2-5; 11 bases match TRBD2. Per germline, CDR1 LGHNA and CDR2 YNFKEQ. The V gene end was trimmed by 4 bases and the J gene end by 5 bases; junction bases not matched to a gene: 12. The CDR3 runs 17 residues. For the CDR3, the DNA is TGTGCCAGCAGCCCCCACAATAGCGGGGGGGCCGGTGAGACCCAGTACTTC. It codes for CASSPHNSGGAGETQYF.

This clonotype showed up just a few times. The chain combines TRBV6-1 with TRBJ1-1; D remains unclear. Deletions cut 8 bases from V and 3 bases from J, with 10 bases between. There are 12 residues in the CDR3. CDR1 and CDR2 from the germline V gene are MNHNS and SASEGT. CDR3: CASGRVDTEAFF. The DNA of the CDR3 is TGTGCCAGCGGCCGGGTAGACACTGAAGCTTTCTTT.

The DNA for the CDR3 is TGTGCCAGCAGTCGCCTGGCACTAGCATCCACAGATACGCAGTATTTT. It translates to CASSRLALASTDTQYF. V and J are TRBV12-3 or TRBV12-4 and TRBJ2-3; D may be TRBD2 (6 bases). Trimming stripped 5 bases from V and 2 bases from J, with 17 bases between. The CDR3 runs to 16 residues.

Note on this clonotype: The junction departs from germline at one end; a sequencing error may be responsible. This chain joins TRBV4-2 and TRBJ2-1; the match to TRBD2 covers 7 bases. The CDR3 totals 16 residues. The germline V gene has CDR1 LGHNA and CDR2 YNFKEQ. CDR3 protein: CVSSQDGGGEPLEQFF. The CDR3 region has the DNA TGTGTCAGCAGCCAAGATGGCGGGGGAGAACCCTTAGAGCAGTTCTTC.

This chain joins TRBV20-1 and TRBJ1-2; 7 positions agree with TRBD1. This CDR3 has 15 residues. V lost 4 bases, J lost 8 bases, and 16 bases stayed unmatched. CDR1 is DFQATT and CDR2 is SNEGSKA in the germline V gene (reference sequence). The CDR3 DNA is TGCAGTGCTATCGGGCAGGGGGGATATTCGGTGGGCTACACCTTC. Translating gives CSAIGQGGYSVGYTF.

Points on this clonotype: The junction differs from germline at one of its ends, possibly a read error. J is TRBJ2-7 and V is TRBV6-5; D ambiguous. The CDR3 length is 15 residues. Germline CDR1 reads MNHEY; CDR2 reads SVGAGI. CDR3 sequence (DNA): TGTGCCAACAGTCCCTTGGCAGGTACCTCCTACGAGCAGTACTTC. Translated: CANSPLAGTSYEQYF.

This chain connects TRBV20-1 to TRBJ1-1, with D unclear. Germline assignment: CDR1 DFQATT and CDR2 SNEGSKA (reference sequence). V shed 0 bases and J shed 6 bases, with 17 bases lying between them. This CDR3 region has 15 residues. The DNA of the CDR3 is TGCAGTGCTAGAGATCGGGCGGAGGGCCTCGCTGAAGCTTTCTTT. Residues: CSARDRAEGLAEAFF.

This clonotype came up many times. This chain connects TRBV7-2 to TRBJ2-2, with 8 bases matching TRBD2. The J segment lost 7 bases and the V segment lost 1 base, leaving 8 bases of the junction unmatched. The CDR3 has 16 amino acids. CDR1 is SGHTA and CDR2 is FQGNSA in the germline V gene. The CDR3 DNA follows: TGTGCCAGCAGCTTAGACGGTCGGGGGGGCATCGGGGAGCTGTTTTTT. Translation: CASSLDGRGGIGELFF.

V usage is TRBV4-1 and J usage is TRBJ1-6; no reliable D call. V was pared by 0 bases and J by 0 bases, with 6 bases between. Germline CDR1 and CDR2: MGHRA and YSYEKL. CDR3 length: 16 amino acids. Here the CDR3 DNA reads TGCGCCAGCAGCCAAGAGTCGGCCTCCTATAATTCACCCCTCCACTTT. This codes for CASSQESASYNSPLHF.

A single count supports this clonotype. Given the absence of the conserved phenylalanine or tryptophan at the CDR3 end, a read error is likely. The chain has TRBV24-1 and TRBJ2-1; D is undetermined. CDR3 length: 14 residues. The germline V and J ends were trimmed by 4 bases and 8 bases, with 14 bases remaining between them. Germline loops: CDR1 KGHDR, CDR2 SFDVKD. Here the CDR3 reads CATSDWSGRDEQFS. Written as DNA, the CDR3 is TGTGCCACCAGTGACTGGTCAGGCCGCGATGAGCAGTTCTCC.

This clonotype has only a few counts. The V and J genes are TRBV19 and TRBJ2-1; the D is unclear. The germline V and J ends were trimmed by 5 bases and 5 bases, with 7 bases remaining between them. The CDR3 length is 12 residues. CDR1 is LNHDA, CDR2 SQIVND, per germline (reference sequence). CDR3 coding DNA: TGTGCCAGTAGTGTGACTCACAATGAGCAGTTCTTC. Its protein is CASSVTHNEQFF. Drawing the rest from reference TRBV19 and TRBJ2-1, the complete variable domain is DGGITQSPKYLFRKEGQNVTLSCEQNLNHDAMYWYRQDPGQGLRLIYYSQIVNDFQKGDIAEGYSVSREKKESFPLTVTSAQKNPTAFYLCASSVTHNEQFFGPGTRLTVL.

The chain combines TRBV7-9 with TRBJ2-7; 9 bases fit TRBD2. Germline CDR1 and CDR2: SEHNR and FQNEAQ (reference sequence). V lost 6 bases and J lost 3; bases outside the gene matches: 6. This CDR3 is built from 14 residues. The CDR3 DNA reads TGTGCCAGCAGTATAGCGGGGGCGGACTACGAGCAGTACGTC. Its translation is CASSIAGADYEQYV.

This clonotype was counted once. This sequence joins TRBV9 and TRBJ1-4, with D hard to call. This CDR3 has 15 amino acids. Germline V gene data show CDR1 as SGDLS and CDR2 as YYNGEE. The ends were cut back, 0 bases at V and 0 bases at J, with 6 bases in the middle. This CDR3 reads CASSVESATNEKLFF. The CDR3 DNA reads as TGTGCCAGCAGCGTAGAGTCCGCAACTAATGAAAAACTGTTTTTT.

In its sample, this clonotype was seen a few times. The chain carries TRBV12-3 or TRBV12-4 and TRBJ1-2; possibly TRBD1 for D (6 bases). The CDR3 extends over 13 amino acids. The V end lost 6 bases, the J end lost 5 bases, and 13 bases lay between the germline ends. As DNA, the CDR3 is TGTGCCAGCAGCCGGGGCAGGGGATATGGCTACACCTTC. Its translation is CASSRGRGYGYTF.

The rearrangement uses TRBV12-3 or TRBV12-4 and TRBJ2-2, with D tentatively TRBD1 or TRBD2 (5 bases each). Trimming stripped 7 bases from V and 8 bases from J, with 11 bases between. The CDR3 spans 12 residues. CDR3 loop: CASNLEGGELFF. The CDR3 coding sequence is TGTGCCAGCAATCTAGAGGGGGGGGAGCTGTTTTTT.

This clonotype has more than one count but fewer than ten. The CDR3 spells CASSEEFSGLNTEAFF. The DNA of the CDR3 is TGTGCCAGCAGCGAAGAGTTTTCCGGCCTTAACACTGAAGCTTTCTTT. This chain joins TRBV6-6 and TRBJ1-1; D gene uncertain. The ends were cut back, 6 bases at V and 2 bases at J, with 19 bases in the middle. Germline V lookup: CDR1 MNHNY, CDR2 SVGAGI (reference sequence). This CDR3 has 16 residues.

This clonotype was observed many times. The chain joins TRBV7-2 to TRBJ1-2; D is possibly TRBD1 (5 bases). The CDR3 is 15 residues long. V was cut by 2 bases and J by 8 bases, with 18 bases left in between. The germline V gene encodes CDR1 SGHTA and CDR2 FQGNSA. The CDR3 nucleotides read TGTGCCAGCAGCTTAAACATAAGGGGCCTAGAGGGCTACACCTTC. It encodes CASSLNIRGLEGYTF.

At least ten counts were recorded for this clonotype. The J gene is TRBJ2-5, the V gene TRBV7-8; 7 bases align to TRBD2. The ends lost 2 bases at V and 2 bases at J; junction bases unmatched: 5. CDR3 size: 15 residues. Germline CDR1 and CDR2: SGHVS and FQNEAQ. CDR3 region: CASSLLAVIQETQYF. DNA of the CDR3: TGTGCCAGCAGCTTACTAGCGGTGATTCAAGAGACCCAGTACTTC.

The gene calls are TRBV4-3 and TRBJ1-1; D gene unclear. The germline CDR1 and CDR2 sequences are LGHNA and YSLEER. There are 14 residues in the CDR3. The V gene lost 0 bases and the J gene lost 7 bases, with 12 bases spanning the gap. This chain's CDR3 is CASSQDIQGYEAFF. The DNA of the CDR3 is TGCGCCAGCAGCCAAGATATCCAAGGGTATGAAGCTTTCTTT.

The chain combines TRBV6-2 or TRBV6-3 with TRBJ2-1; a weak D match, TRBD1 (6 bases). Per the germline V gene, CDR1 is MNHEY and CDR2 is SVGEGT. The CDR3 length is 15 residues. The V end was cut by 2 bases, the J end by 3 bases, with 11 bases between. CDR3: CASSYGGNNYNEQFF. The CDR3 DNA is TGTGCCAGCAGTTACGGGGGCAACAACTACAATGAGCAGTTCTTC.

This chain joins TRBV7-8 and TRBJ1-5; D gene ambiguous. The V end lost 5 bases, the J end lost 2 bases, and 13 bases lay between the germline ends. The length of the CDR3 is 15 residues. Looked up from germline, CDR1 is SGHVS and CDR2 is FQNEAQ. CDR3 DNA: TGTGCCAGCAGCCTTTTATTTGGGGGCAATCAGCCCCAGCATTTT. It specifies CASSLLFGGNQPQHF.

J is TRBJ2-7 and V is TRBV19; the D gene is possibly TRBD2 (5 bases). Trimming took off 5 bases at V and 3 bases at J, with 14 bases between the two ends. Germline V gene lookup returns CDR1 LNHDA and CDR2 SQIVND (reference sequence). The CDR3 is 14 amino acids. DNA for the CDR3: TGTGCCAGTAGTTTGGACTGGGCGGACTACGAGCAGTACTTC. Translated, it gives CASSLDWADYEQYF.

This clonotype was picked up many times. This chain uses TRBV7-9 with TRBJ2-1, with TRBD2 matching over 10 bases. This CDR3 has 15 residues. After removal of 4 bases from V and 5 bases from J, the junction contained 5 bases not matched to a gene. The germline CDR1 and CDR2 sequences are SEHNR and FQNEAQ (reference sequence). The CDR3 nucleotides read TGTGCCAGCAGCTCCAGCGGGGGGGCCAACAATGAGCAGTTCTTC. Its translation is CASSSSGGANNEQFF.

This clonotype was found many times. This rearrangement joins TRBV7-6 to TRBJ2-7, with TRBD1 identical over 9 bases. The CDR3 is 16 amino acids. V lost 3 bases to trimming and J lost 3 bases; unmatched junction nucleotides: 9. CDR1 is SGHVS and CDR2 is FNYEAQ in the germline V gene. The CDR3 region has the DNA TGTGCCAGCAGCTTGAACCGGGACAGGGCCATCTACGAGCAGTACTTC. This codes for CASSLNRDRAIYEQYF.